The entry below gives a single T cell receptor beta chain sequence along with its context. This sample is part of a study of T cells in Graves' hyperthyroidism and ophthalmopathy. RNA transcripts yielded amplified TCR beta CDR3 regions. The TCR CDR3 first-round RT-PCR relied on the HTBI primer set. TCRdb passed the multiplex PCR reads through MiXCR, listing each CDR3 protein once. Of 250,000 to 300,000 distinct CDR3 sequences listed, roughly an eighth are singletons. Stable Graves' hyperthyroidism meant no ophthalmopathy progression within 18 months. Exclusion criteria comprised uncontrolled infection, other autoimmune disease, pregnancy or lactation. Diagnosing involved the use of clinical symptoms, serum thyroxine and TRAb, thyroid ultrasound and orbital computed tomography. The germline CDR1 and CDR2 sequences are SNHLY and FYNNEI. The V gene lost 7 bases and the J gene lost 2 bases, with 9 bases spanning the gap. The length of the CDR3 is 13 residues.

This sequence joins TRBV2 and TRBJ1-5; a weak D match, TRBD1 (5 bases). The source is a woman aged 40 to 50 with Graves' hyperthyroidism. The sequenced material came from blood. The CDR3, as DNA: TGTGCCAGCACACTGGGGGGCAATCAGCCCCAGCATTTT. Translated: CASTLGGNQPQHF.